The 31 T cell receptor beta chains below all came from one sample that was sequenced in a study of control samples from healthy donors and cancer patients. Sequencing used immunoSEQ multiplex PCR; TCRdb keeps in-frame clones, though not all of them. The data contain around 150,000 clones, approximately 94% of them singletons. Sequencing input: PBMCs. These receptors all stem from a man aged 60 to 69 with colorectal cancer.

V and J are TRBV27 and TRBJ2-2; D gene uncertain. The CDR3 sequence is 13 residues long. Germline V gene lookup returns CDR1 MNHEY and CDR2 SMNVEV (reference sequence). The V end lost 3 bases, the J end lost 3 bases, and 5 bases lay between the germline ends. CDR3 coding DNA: TGTGCCAGCAGTTTTACGCACACCGGGGAGCTGTTTTTT. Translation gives CASSFTHTGELFF.

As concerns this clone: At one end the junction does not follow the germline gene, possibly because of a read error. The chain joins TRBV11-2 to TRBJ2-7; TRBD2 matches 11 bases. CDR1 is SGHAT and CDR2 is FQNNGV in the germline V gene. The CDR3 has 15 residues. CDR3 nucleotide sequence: TGTGCCAGCAGATTAGATACTAGCGGGGGCTACGAGCAGTACTTC. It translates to CASRLDTSGGYEQYF.

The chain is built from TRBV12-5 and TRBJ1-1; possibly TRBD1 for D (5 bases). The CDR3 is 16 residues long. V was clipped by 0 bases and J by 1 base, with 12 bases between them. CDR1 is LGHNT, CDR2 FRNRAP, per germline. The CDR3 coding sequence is TGTGCTAGTGGTTTGGTACAAGGGGCGACGAACACTGAAGCTTTCTTT. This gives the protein CASGLVQGATNTEAFF.

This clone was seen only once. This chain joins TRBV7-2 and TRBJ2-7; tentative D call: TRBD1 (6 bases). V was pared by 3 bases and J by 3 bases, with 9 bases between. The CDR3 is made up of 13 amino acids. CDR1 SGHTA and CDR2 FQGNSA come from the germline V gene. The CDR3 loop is CASSLDRYYEQYF. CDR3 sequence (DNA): TGTGCCAGCAGCTTGGACAGATACTACGAGCAGTACTTC. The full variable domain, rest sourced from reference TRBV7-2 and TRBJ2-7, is GAGVSQSPSNKVTEKGKDVELRCDPISGHTALYWYRQSLGQGLEFLIYFQGNSAPDKSGLPSDRFSAERTGGSVSTLTIQRTQQEDSAVYLCASSLDRYYEQYFGPGTRLTVT.

The CDR3 bases are TGTGCCAGCTTAACCCCAGGGGCCCAAGAGACCCAGTACTTC. This sequence encodes CASLTPGAQETQYF. The chain uses TRBV28 and TRBJ2-5, with TRBD1 as a possible D gene (6 bases). This CDR3 is built from 14 residues. Germline assignment: CDR1 MDHEN and CDR2 SYDVKM. Trimming removed 8 bases at V and 1 base at J, with 14 bases between.

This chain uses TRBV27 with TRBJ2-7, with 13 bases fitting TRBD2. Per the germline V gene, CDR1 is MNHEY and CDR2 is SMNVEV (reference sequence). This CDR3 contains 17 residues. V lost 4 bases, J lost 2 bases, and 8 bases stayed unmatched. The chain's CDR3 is CASSSERLAGGPYEQYF. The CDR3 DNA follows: TGTGCCAGCAGTTCGGAGAGACTAGCGGGGGGCCCCTACGAGCAGTACTTC.

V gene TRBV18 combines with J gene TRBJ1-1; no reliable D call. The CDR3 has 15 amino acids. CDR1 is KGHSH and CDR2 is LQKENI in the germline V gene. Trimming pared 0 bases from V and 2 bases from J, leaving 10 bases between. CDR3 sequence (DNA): TGTGCCAGCTCACCACCAACTGGAGCAAACACTGAAGCTTTCTTT. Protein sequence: CASSPPTGANTEAFF. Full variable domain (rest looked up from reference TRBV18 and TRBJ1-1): NAGVMQNPRHLVRRRGQEARLRCSPMKGHSHVYWYRQLPEEGLKFMVYLQKENIIDESGMPKERFSAEFPKEGPSILRIQQVVRGDSAAYFCASSPPTGANTEAFFGQGTRLTVV.

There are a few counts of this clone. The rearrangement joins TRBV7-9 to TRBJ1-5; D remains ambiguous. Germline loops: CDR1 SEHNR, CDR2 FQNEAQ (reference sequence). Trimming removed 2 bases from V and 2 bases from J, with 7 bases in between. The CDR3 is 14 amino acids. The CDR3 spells CASSLMGGNQPQHF. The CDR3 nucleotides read TGTGCCAGCAGCTTAATGGGCGGCAATCAGCCCCAGCATTTT. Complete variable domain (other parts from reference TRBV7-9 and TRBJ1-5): DTGVSQNPRHKITKRGQNVTFRCDPISEHNRLYWYRQTLGQGPEFLTYFQNEAQLEKSRLLSDRFSAERPKGSFSTLEIQRTEQGDSAMYLCASSLMGGNQPQHFGDGTRLSIL.

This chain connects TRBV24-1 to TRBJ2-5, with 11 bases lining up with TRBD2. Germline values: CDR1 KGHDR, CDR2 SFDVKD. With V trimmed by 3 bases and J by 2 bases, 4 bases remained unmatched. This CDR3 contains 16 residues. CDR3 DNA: TGTGCCACCAGTGATCCCATAGCGGGGGGGCAAGAGACCCAGTACTTC. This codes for CATSDPIAGGQETQYF.

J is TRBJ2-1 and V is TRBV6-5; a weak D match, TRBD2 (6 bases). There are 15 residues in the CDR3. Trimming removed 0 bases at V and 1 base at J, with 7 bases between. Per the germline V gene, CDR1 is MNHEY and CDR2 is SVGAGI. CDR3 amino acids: CASSYSSGSYNEQFF. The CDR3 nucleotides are TGTGCCAGCAGTTACTCGAGCGGGTCCTACAATGAGCAGTTCTTC.

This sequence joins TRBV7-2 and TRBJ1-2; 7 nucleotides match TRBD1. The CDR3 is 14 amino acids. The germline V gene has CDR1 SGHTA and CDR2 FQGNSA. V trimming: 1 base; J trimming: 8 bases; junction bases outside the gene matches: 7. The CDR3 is CASSLVGGLKGYTF. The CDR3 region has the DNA TGTGCCAGCAGCTTAGTAGGGGGCCTTAAGGGCTACACCTTC.

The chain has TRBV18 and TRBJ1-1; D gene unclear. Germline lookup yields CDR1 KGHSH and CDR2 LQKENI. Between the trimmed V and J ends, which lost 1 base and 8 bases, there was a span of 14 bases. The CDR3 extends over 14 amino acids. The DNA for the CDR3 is TGTGCCAGCTCACCACAGGACTCTGGAGGGGAAGCTTTCTTT. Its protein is CASSPQDSGGEAFF.

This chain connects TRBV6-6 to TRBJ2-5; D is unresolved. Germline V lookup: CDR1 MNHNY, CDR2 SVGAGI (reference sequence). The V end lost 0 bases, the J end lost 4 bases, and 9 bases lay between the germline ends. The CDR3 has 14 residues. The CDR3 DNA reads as TGTGCCAGCAGTTACTCAACGTTGGTAGAGACCCAGTACTTC. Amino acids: CASSYSTLVETQYF.

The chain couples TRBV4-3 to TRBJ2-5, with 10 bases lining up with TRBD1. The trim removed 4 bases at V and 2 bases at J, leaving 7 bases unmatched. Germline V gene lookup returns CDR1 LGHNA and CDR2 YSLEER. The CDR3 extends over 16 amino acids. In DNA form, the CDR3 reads TGCGCCAGCAGCCGGACGACAGGGGGCTATCAAGAGACCCAGTACTTC. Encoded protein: CASSRTTGGYQETQYF.

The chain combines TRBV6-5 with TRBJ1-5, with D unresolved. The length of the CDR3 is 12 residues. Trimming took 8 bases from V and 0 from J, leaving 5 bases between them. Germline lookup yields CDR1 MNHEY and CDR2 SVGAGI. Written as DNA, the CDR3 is TGTGCCAGCCGGGGTAGCAATCAGCCCCAGCATTTT. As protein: CASRGSNQPQHF.

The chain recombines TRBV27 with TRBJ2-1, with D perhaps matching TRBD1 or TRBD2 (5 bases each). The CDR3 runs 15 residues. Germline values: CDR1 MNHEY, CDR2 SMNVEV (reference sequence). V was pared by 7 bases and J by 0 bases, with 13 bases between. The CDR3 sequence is CASTLWGRSYNEQFF. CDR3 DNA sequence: TGTGCCAGCACCCTTTGGGGACGCTCCTACAATGAGCAGTTCTTC.

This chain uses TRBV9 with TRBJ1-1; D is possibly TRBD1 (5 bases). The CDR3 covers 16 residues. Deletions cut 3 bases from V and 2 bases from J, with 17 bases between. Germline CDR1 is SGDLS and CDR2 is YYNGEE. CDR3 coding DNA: TGTGCCAGCAGCGCGGGTGGGGCAGGCCTAAACACTGAAGCTTTCTTT. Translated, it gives CASSAGGAGLNTEAFF.

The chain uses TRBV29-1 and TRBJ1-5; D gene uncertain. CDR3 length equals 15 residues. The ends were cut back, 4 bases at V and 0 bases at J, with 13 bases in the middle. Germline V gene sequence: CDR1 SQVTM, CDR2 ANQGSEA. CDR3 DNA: TGCAGCGTTGTTGTTATGGGAGATAGCAATCAGCCCCAGCATTTT. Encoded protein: CSVVVMGDSNQPQHF.

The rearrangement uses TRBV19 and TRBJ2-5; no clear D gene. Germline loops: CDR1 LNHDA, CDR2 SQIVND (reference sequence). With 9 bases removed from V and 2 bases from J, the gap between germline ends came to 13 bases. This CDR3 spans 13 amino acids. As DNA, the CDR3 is TGTGCCAGCCGGCAGGCCCCACAAGAGACCCAGTACTTC. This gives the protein CASRQAPQETQYF. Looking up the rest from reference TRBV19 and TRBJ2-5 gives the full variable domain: DGGITQSPKYLFRKEGQNVTLSCEQNLNHDAMYWYRQDPGQGLRLIYYSQIVNDFQKGDIAEGYSVSREKKESFPLTVTSAQKNPTAFYLCASRQAPQETQYFGPGTRLLVL.

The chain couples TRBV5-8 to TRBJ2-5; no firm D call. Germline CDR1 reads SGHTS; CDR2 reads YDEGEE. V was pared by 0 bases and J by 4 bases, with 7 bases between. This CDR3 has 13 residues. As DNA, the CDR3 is TGTGCCAGCAGCTTGGTCGGTGGAGAGACCCAGTACTTC. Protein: CASSLVGGETQYF.

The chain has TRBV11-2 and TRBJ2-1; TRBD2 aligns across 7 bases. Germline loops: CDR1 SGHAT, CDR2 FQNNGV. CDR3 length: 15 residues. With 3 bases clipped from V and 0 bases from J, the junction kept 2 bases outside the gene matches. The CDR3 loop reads CASSFGGSSYNEQFF. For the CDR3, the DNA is TGTGCCAGCAGCTTCGGGGGGAGCTCCTACAATGAGCAGTTCTTC.

The CDR3 reads CASSYLGLTEAFF. DNA for the CDR3: TGTGCCAGCAGTTACCTGGGCCTCACTGAAGCTTTCTTT. The chain links TRBV6-2 or TRBV6-3 to TRBJ1-1; D is unclear. Germline assignment: CDR1 MNHEY and CDR2 SVGEGT. The CDR3 consists of 13 residues. The germline V and J ends were trimmed by 2 bases and 4 bases, with 8 bases remaining between them.

The DNA of the CDR3 is TGTGCCAGCAGTTTACCGGGGGGGATTTCAGATACGCAGTATTTT. It specifies CASSLPGGISDTQYF. The chain uses TRBV27 and TRBJ2-3; 8 nucleotides align to TRBD2. In germline, CDR1 is MNHEY, CDR2 SMNVEV (reference sequence). Losses at the gene ends were 2 bases for V and 4 bases for J; bases not matched to a gene: 5. CDR3 length: 15 amino acids.

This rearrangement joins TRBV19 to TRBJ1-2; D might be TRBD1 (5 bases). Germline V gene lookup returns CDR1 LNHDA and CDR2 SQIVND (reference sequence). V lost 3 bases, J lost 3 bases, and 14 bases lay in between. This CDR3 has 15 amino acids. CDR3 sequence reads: CASSMGWGSDYGYTF. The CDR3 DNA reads TGTGCCAGTAGTATGGGTTGGGGGTCGGACTATGGCTACACCTTC.

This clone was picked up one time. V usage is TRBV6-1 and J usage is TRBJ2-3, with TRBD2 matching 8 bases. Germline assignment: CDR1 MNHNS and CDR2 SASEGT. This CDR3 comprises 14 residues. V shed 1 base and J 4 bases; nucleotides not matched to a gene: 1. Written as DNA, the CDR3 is TGTGCCAGCAGTGAAGTTAGCGGGGCAGATACGCAGTATTTT. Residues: CASSEVSGADTQYF.

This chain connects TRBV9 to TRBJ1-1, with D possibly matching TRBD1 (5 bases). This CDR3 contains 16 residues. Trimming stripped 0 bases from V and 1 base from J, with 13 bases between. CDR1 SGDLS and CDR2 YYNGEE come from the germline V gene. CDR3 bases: TGTGCCAGCAGCGTAGGGACACGAGACAAGAACACTGAAGCTTTCTTT. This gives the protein CASSVGTRDKNTEAFF.

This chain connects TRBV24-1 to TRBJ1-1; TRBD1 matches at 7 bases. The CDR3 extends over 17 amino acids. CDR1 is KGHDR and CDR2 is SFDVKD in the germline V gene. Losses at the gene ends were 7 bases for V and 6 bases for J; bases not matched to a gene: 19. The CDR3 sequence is CATSPTPRQGSRAEAFF. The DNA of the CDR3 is TGTGCCACCAGCCCCACCCCCCGACAGGGCAGTAGGGCTGAAGCTTTCTTT.

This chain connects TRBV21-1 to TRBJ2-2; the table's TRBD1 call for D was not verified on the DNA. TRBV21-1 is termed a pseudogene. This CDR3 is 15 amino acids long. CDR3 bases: TGTGCCAGCAGGGGACAGGGGGACATCGCCGGGGAGCTGTTTTTT. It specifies CASRGQGDIAGELFF.

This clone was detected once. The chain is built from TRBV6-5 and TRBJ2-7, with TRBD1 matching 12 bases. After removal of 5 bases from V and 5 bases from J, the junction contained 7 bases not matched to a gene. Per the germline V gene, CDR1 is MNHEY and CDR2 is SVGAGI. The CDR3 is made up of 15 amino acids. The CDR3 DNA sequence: TGTGCCAGCAGTCCAGGGACAGGGGGCGCAAACGAGCAGTACTTC. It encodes CASSPGTGGANEQYF.

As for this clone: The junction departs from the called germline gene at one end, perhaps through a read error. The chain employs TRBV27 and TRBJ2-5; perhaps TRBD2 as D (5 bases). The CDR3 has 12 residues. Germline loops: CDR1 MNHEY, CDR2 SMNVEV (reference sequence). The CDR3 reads CASSPPARELNF. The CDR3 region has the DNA TGTGCCAGCAGTCCCCCTGCGAGGGAGCTAAACTTC.

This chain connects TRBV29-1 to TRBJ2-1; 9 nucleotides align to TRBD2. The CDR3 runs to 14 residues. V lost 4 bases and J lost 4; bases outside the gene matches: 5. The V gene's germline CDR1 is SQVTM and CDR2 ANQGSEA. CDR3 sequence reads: CSVVELAGYNEQFF. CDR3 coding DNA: TGCAGCGTTGTAGAACTAGCGGGTTACAATGAGCAGTTCTTC.